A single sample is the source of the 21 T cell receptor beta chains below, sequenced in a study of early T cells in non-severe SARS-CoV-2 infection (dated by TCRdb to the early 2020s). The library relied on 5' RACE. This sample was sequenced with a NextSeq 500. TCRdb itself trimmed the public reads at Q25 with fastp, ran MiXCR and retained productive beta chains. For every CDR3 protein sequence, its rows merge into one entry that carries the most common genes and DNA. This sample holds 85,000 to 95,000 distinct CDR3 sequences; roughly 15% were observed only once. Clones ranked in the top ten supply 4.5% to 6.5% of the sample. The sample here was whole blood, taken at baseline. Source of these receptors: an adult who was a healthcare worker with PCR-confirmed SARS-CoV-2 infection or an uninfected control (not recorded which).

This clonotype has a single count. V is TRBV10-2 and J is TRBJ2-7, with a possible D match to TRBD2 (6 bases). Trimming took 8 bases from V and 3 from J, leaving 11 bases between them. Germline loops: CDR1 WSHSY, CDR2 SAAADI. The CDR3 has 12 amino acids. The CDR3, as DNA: TGCGCCAGCCGGGGAGGTAACTACGAGCAGTACTTC. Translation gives CASRGGNYEQYF.

CDR3 sequence reads: CASSLAGLLTGELFF. CDR3 in DNA: TGTGCCAGCAGCTTAGCCGGACTGCTCACCGGGGAGCTGTTTTTT. The chain recombines TRBV11-2 with TRBJ2-2, with D perhaps matching TRBD2 (5 bases). Trimming stripped 1 base from V and 4 bases from J, with 10 bases between. Germline CDR1 reads SGHAT; CDR2 reads FQNNGV. The CDR3 covers 15 residues.

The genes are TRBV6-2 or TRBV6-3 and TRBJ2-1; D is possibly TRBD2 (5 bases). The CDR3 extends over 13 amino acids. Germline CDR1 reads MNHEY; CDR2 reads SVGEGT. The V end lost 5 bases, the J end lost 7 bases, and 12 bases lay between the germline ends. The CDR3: CASSPIGGNEQFF. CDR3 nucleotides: TGTGCCAGCAGTCCGATCGGAGGTAATGAGCAGTTCTTC.

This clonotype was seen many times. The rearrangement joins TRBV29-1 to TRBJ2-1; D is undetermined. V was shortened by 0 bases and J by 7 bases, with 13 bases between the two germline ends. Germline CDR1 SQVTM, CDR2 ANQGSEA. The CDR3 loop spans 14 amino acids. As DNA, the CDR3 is TGCAGCGTTGAAGATACCGGATCGAGGAATGAGCAGTTCTTC. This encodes CSVEDTGSRNEQFF.

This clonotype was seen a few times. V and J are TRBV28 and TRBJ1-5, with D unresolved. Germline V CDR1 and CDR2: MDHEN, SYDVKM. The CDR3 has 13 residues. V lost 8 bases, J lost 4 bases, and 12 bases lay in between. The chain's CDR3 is CASLNLRNQPQHF. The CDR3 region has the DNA TGTGCCAGCCTCAATTTGAGGAATCAGCCCCAGCATTTT.

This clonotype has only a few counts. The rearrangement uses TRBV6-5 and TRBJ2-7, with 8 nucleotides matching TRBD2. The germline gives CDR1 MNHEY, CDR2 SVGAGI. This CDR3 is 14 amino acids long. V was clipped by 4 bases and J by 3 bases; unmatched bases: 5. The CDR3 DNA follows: TGTGCCAGCAGTTGGGCTAGCGGGTTCTACGAGCAGTACTTC. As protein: CASSWASGFYEQYF.

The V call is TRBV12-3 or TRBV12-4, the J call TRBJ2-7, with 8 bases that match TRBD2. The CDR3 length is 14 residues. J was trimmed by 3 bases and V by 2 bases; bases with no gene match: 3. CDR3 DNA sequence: TGTGCCAGCAGTTTATCAAGCGGGAGCTACGAGCAGTACTTC. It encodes CASSLSSGSYEQYF.

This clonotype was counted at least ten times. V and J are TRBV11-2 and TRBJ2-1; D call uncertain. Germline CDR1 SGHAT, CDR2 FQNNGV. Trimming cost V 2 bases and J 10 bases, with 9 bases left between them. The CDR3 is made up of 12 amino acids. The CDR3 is CASSLFGSEQFF. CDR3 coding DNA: TGTGCCAGCAGCTTATTCGGGTCCGAGCAGTTCTTC.

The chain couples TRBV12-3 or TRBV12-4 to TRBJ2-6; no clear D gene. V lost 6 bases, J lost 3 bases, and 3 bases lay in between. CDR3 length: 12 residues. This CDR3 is CASRGGANVLTF. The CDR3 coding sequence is TGTGCCAGCAGGGGTGGGGCCAACGTCCTGACTTTC.

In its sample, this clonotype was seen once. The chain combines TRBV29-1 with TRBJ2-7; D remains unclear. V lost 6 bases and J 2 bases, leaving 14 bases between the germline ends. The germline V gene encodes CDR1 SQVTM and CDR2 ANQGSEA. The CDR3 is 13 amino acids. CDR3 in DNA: TGCAGCGTGTCCCCAAGCGTCACCTACGAGCAGTACTTC. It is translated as CSVSPSVTYEQYF.

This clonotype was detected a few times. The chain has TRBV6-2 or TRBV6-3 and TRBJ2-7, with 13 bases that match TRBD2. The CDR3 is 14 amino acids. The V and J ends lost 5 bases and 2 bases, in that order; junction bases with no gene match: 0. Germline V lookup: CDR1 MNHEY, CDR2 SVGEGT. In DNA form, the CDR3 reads TGTGCCAGCAGTGGACTAGCGGGAGCCTACGAGCAGTACTTC. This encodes CASSGLAGAYEQYF.

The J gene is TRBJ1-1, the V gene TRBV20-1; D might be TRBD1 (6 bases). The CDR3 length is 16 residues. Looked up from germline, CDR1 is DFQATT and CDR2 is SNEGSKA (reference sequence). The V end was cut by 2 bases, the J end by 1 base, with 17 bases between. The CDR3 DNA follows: TGCAGTGCTAGACCCATGGGGGGCGGGAGGAACACTGAAGCTTTCTTT. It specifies CSARPMGGGRNTEAFF.

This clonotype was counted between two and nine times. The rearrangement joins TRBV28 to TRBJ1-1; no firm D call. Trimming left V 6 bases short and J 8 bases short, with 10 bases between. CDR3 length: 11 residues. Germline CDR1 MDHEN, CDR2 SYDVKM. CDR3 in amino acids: CASRGLLEAFF. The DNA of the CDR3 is TGTGCCAGCAGGGGCTTATTGGAAGCTTTCTTT. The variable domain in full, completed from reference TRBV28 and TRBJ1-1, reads DVKVTQSSRYLVKRTGEKVFLECVQDMDHENMFWYRQDPGLGLRLIYFSYDVKMKEKGDIPEGYSVSREKKERFSLILESASTNQTSMYLCASRGLLEAFFGQGTRLTVV.

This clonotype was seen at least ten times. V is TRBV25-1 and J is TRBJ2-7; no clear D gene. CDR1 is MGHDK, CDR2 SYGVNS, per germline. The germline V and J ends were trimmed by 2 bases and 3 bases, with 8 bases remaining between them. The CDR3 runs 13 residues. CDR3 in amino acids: CASSEAGFYEQYF. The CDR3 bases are TGTGCCAGCAGTGAAGCCGGGTTCTACGAGCAGTACTTC.

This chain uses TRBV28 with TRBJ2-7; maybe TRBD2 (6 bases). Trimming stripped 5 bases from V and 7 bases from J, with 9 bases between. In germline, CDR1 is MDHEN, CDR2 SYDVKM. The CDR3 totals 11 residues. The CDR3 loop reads CASSGRGEQYF. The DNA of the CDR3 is TGTGCCAGCAGTGGTCGGGGGGAGCAGTACTTC.

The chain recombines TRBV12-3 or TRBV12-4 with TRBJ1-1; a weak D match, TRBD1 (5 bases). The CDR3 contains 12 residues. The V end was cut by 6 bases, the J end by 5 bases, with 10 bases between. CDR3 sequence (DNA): TGTGCCAGCAGCGCAGGGAGTACTGAAGCTTTCTTT. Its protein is CASSAGSTEAFF.

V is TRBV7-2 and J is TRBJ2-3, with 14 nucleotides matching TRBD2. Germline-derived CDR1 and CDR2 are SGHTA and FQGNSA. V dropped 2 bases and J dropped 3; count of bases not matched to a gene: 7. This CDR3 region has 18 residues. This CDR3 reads CASSLLGTSGRRTDTQYF. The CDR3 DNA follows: TGTGCCAGCAGCTTATTGGGGACTAGCGGGAGAAGGACAGATACGCAGTATTTT.

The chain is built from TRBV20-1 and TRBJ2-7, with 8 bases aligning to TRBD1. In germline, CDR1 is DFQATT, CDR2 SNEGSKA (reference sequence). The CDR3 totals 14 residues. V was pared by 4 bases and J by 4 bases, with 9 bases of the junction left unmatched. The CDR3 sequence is CSANLEDRVYEQYF. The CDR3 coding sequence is TGCAGTGCTAATTTGGAGGACAGGGTATACGAGCAGTACTTC.

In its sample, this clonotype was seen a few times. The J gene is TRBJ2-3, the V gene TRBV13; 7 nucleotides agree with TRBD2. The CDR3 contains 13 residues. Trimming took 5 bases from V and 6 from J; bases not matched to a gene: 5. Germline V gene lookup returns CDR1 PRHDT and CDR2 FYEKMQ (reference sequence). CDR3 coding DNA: TGTGCCAGCAGCGCGGGACTATCGGATACGCAGTATTTT. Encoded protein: CASSAGLSDTQYF.

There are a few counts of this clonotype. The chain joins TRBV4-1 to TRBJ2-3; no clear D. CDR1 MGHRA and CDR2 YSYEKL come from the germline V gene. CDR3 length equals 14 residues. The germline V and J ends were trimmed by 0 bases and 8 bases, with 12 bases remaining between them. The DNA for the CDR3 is TGCGCCAGCAGCCAAGACAGCTCTTTCGTTACGCAGTATTTT. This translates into CASSQDSSFVTQYF.

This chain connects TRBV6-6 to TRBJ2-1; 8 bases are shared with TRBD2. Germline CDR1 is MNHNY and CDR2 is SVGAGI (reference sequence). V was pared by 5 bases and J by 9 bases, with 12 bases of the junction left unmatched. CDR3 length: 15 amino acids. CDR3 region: CASSRTYGRATEQFF. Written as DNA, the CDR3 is TGTGCCAGCAGTCGGACTTACGGGAGGGCCACTGAGCAGTTCTTC.